This T cell receptor beta chain was found in a study of vaccination and CD4 T cells after COVID-19. General study results and limits: The study found median SARS-CoV-2-reactive clonotypes rising from 21 to 38, not significantly.

The CDR3 totals 11 residues. Germline V lookup: CDR1 DFQATT, CDR2 SNEGSKA (reference sequence). With 5 bases removed from V and 9 bases from J, the gap between germline ends came to 14 bases. An Oncomine TCR Beta short-read assay was used to sequence the DNA from cultured CD4+ T cells. TCRdb independently ran MiXCR on the PCR reads; one entry per CDR3 protein. This table holds some 5,400 distinct CDR3 sequences, around 30% found once. Treatment specified: approximately nine-day PBMC culture with coronavirus spike peptide pools or control peptides (ViraFEST assay). This clonotype has just a few counts. Its antigen is still unknown.

This receptor was taken from a human donor who had recovered from COVID-19. This chain links TRBV20-1 with TRBJ2-7; possibly TRBD2 for D (5 bases). The material sequenced was CD4+ T cells from blood, cultured in vitro, taken after SARS-CoV-2 vaccination. CDR3 residues: CSAPTHEGQYF. In DNA, the CDR3 is TGCAGTGCTCCGACGCACGAGGGGCAGTACTTC.